This passage covers 25 T cell receptor beta chains from one sample sequenced in a study of T-cell memory formation after mild COVID-19. TCRdb analysed the 5' RACE reads with MiXCR anew, one entry per CDR3 protein. The sample lists about 560,000 distinct CDR3 sequences, under 20% occurring once. The sample was PBMCs or a T cell subset sorted from them (not recorded which). The source is an adult woman who had mild COVID-19 (a few samples of this study predate the infection). Cell type and time point are not known.

The sample holds many counts of this clonotype. V is TRBV29-1 and J is TRBJ2-2, with 7 bases that match TRBD2. Germline values: CDR1 SQVTM, CDR2 ANQGSEA. The CDR3 sequence is 16 residues long. The J segment lost 2 bases and the V segment lost 6 bases, leaving 12 bases of the junction unmatched. CDR3 loop: CSVPRGSGSNTGELFF. The CDR3 DNA reads TGCAGCGTCCCTAGAGGTAGCGGGTCAAACACCGGGGAGCTGTTTTTT.

Many counts were recorded for this clonotype. The CDR3 reads CSASPLAVASTDTQYF. CDR3 DNA sequence: TGCAGTGCTAGTCCCCTAGCGGTTGCTAGCACAGATACGCAGTATTTT. The genes are TRBV20-1 and TRBJ2-3; 7 bases are a match to TRBD2. The CDR3 extends over 16 amino acids. V lost 3 bases, J lost 0 bases, and 9 bases stayed unmatched. Germline CDR1 is DFQATT and CDR2 is SNEGSKA (reference sequence).

V is TRBV20-1 and J is TRBJ2-5; 12 positions agree with TRBD1. Trimming at V came to 6 bases and at J to 1 base, leaving 6 bases not matched to a gene. There are 15 residues in the CDR3. Germline assignment: CDR1 DFQATT and CDR2 SNEGSKA (reference sequence). CDR3 in amino acids: CSASPGQGAQETQYF. The CDR3 DNA reads as TGCAGTGCGTCCCCGGGACAGGGGGCCCAAGAGACCCAGTACTTC.

CDR3 in amino acids: CASSLQTIRGTGELFF. CDR3 nucleotides: TGTGCCAGCAGCCTCCAGACGATCCGCGGCACCGGGGAGCTGTTTTTT. This chain joins TRBV7-2 and TRBJ2-2, with D uncertain. The CDR3 contains 16 residues. Germline loops: CDR1 SGHTA, CDR2 FQGNSA. V was trimmed by 5 bases and J by 4 bases, leaving 17 bases between them.

V usage is TRBV24-1 and J usage is TRBJ2-1, with 11 bases identical to TRBD2. V was pared by 0 bases and J by 5 bases, with 8 bases of the junction left unmatched. Germline V gene data show CDR1 as KGHDR and CDR2 as SFDVKD. The CDR3 totals 18 residues. Written as DNA, the CDR3 is TGTGCCACCAGTGATTTGGGGTCACTAGCGGGAGCTGACAATGAGCAGTTCTTC. As protein: CATSDLGSLAGADNEQFF.

This clonotype has a handful of counts. The chain uses TRBV29-1 and TRBJ2-7; 7 bases fit TRBD1. Germline CDR1 and CDR2: SQVTM and ANQGSEA. This CDR3 region has 14 residues. Losses at the gene ends were 2 bases for V and 1 base for J; bases not matched to a gene: 5. CDR3 bases: TGCAGCGTTGAATACAGGGGCAAATCCTACGAGCAGTACTTC. Protein sequence: CSVEYRGKSYEQYF.

This clonotype has only a few counts. The chain joins TRBV4-2 to TRBJ2-5, with D possibly called TRBD1 or TRBD2 (5 bases each). CDR3 length equals 14 residues. Per germline, CDR1 LGHNA and CDR2 YNFKEQ. The V end was cut by 3 bases, the J end by 4 bases, with 12 bases between. In DNA form, the CDR3 reads TGTGCCAGCAGCCAGGGTTCTGGGGGAGAGACCCAGTACTTC. Amino acid sequence: CASSQGSGGETQYF.

The chain recombines TRBV19 with TRBJ1-1; 7 nucleotides align to TRBD1. Unmatched junction bases numbered 11, after V lost 5 bases and J lost 8 bases. This CDR3 has 14 residues. The V gene's germline CDR1 is LNHDA and CDR2 SQIVND (reference sequence). The CDR3 DNA is TGTGCCAGTAGTCTTAGACAGGGTCGGGCGGAAGCTTTCTTT. This translates into CASSLRQGRAEAFF. Looking up the rest from reference TRBV19 and TRBJ1-1 gives the full variable domain: DGGITQSPKYLFRKEGQNVTLSCEQNLNHDAMYWYRQDPGQGLRLIYYSQIVNDFQKGDIAEGYSVSREKKESFPLTVTSAQKNPTAFYLCASSLRQGRAEAFFGQGTRLTVV.

The V and J genes are TRBV20-1 and TRBJ2-7, with D perhaps TRBD2 (5 bases). The CDR3 runs 12 residues. Between the trimmed V and J ends, which lost 4 bases and 2 bases, there was a span of 9 bases. Germline V CDR1 and CDR2: DFQATT, SNEGSKA (reference sequence). The DNA of the CDR3 is TGCAGTGCTATGGAGGAGGCCTACGAGCAGTACTTC. It translates to CSAMEEAYEQYF.

A few counts support this clonotype. This chain connects TRBV18 to TRBJ2-5; 8 nucleotides align to TRBD1. This CDR3 has 15 amino acids. Germline V gives CDR1 KGHSH, CDR2 LQKENI. V was clipped by 4 bases and J by 3 bases; unmatched bases: 7. The CDR3 nucleotides are TGTGCCAGCTCACGACAGGGGCAACTTAAAGAGACCCAGTACTTC. It encodes CASSRQGQLKETQYF.

The rearrangement uses TRBV10-3 and TRBJ2-7; tentatively, D is TRBD2 (6 bases). Germline CDR1 reads ENHRY; CDR2 reads SYGVKD. The length of the CDR3 is 16 residues. V was shortened by 4 bases and J by 3 bases, with 19 bases between the two germline ends. The CDR3, as DNA: TGTGCCATCAGTGGATCCCCGGGGGTCCCAGACTACGAGCAGTACTTC. It specifies CAISGSPGVPDYEQYF.

This clonotype occurred a few times. The V and J genes are TRBV30 and TRBJ2-1; 12 nucleotides agree with TRBD2. This CDR3 spans 15 amino acids. The V gene's germline CDR1 is GTSNPN and CDR2 SVGIG (reference sequence). V was clipped by 2 bases and J by 4 bases; unmatched bases: 3. The DNA of the CDR3 is TGTGCCTGGAGTCTAGCGGGAGGGCCTTACAATGAGCAGTTCTTC. Encoded protein: CAWSLAGGPYNEQFF.

The chain uses TRBV9 and TRBJ2-5, with 8 bases aligning to TRBD2. This CDR3 comprises 16 residues. Looked up from germline, CDR1 is SGDLS and CDR2 is YYNGEE. J was trimmed by 5 bases and V by 6 bases; bases with no gene match: 15. The CDR3 reads CASNAGGDVRGETQYF. Written as DNA, the CDR3 is TGTGCCAGCAACGCGGGGGGTGACGTCCGGGGGGAGACCCAGTACTTC.

The CDR3 DNA reads as TGCAGTGCTAGAGCCTCAGGGGCTCAGCCCCAGCATTTT. Translated: CSARASGAQPQHF. V and J are TRBV20-1 and TRBJ1-5, with TRBD1 as a possible D gene (6 bases). The CDR3 totals 13 residues. The germline V gene encodes CDR1 DFQATT and CDR2 SNEGSKA (reference sequence). V lost 1 base, J lost 6 bases, and 10 bases lay in between.

The chain couples TRBV7-9 to TRBJ2-7, with a possible D match to TRBD2 (7 bases). Trimming stripped 4 bases from V and 5 bases from J, with 15 bases between. CDR1 and CDR2 (germline): SEHNR, FQNEAQ (reference sequence). The CDR3 is made up of 14 amino acids. This chain's CDR3 is CASSSIPGGHEQYF. CDR3 bases: TGTGCCAGCAGCTCGATCCCGGGGGGCCACGAGCAGTACTTC.

The V call is TRBV20-1, the J call TRBJ2-6; the match to TRBD1 covers 12 bases. CDR3 size: 17 residues. CDR1 is DFQATT and CDR2 is SNEGSKA in the germline V gene (reference sequence). V lost 3 bases, J lost 2 bases, and 5 bases stayed unmatched. CDR3 DNA: TGCAGTGCTAGGGCCGGGACAGGGGGCGCTGGGGCCAACGTCCTGACTTTC. Translated, it gives CSARAGTGGAGANVLTF.

The chain carries TRBV12-3 or TRBV12-4 and TRBJ2-5; weak D call: TRBD1 (5 bases). V lost 5 bases to trimming and J lost 1 base, with 8 bases between them. The CDR3 totals 13 residues. The CDR3 bases are TGTGCCAGCAGTCAGGACATCCAAGAGACCCAGTACTTC. This codes for CASSQDIQETQYF.

The chain has TRBV6-6 and TRBJ1-1, with no clear D. The length of the CDR3 is 12 residues. Trimming shortened V by 11 bases and J by 0 bases, and 10 bases separated the two germline ends. Germline V gives CDR1 MNHNY, CDR2 SVGAGI (reference sequence). In DNA, the CDR3 is TGTGCCGTAGCAGTTATGAACACTGAAGCTTTCTTT. Residues: CAVAVMNTEAFF.

This clonotype was counted between two and nine times. V is TRBV12-3 or TRBV12-4 and J is TRBJ2-2; a weak D match, TRBD2 (7 bases). The V gene lost 1 base and the J gene lost 5 bases, with 11 bases spanning the gap. The CDR3 spans 15 residues. In DNA, the CDR3 is TGTGCCAGCAGTTTAGGAGGGGGAGGGACCGGGGAGCTGTTTTTT. Translating it yields CASSLGGGGTGELFF.

This clonotype has more than one count but fewer than ten. The chain carries TRBV19 and TRBJ2-5; tentatively, D is TRBD2 (5 bases). CDR1 and CDR2 (germline): LNHDA, SQIVND (reference sequence). The length of the CDR3 is 12 residues. V lost 6 bases, J lost 7 bases, and 12 bases lay in between. The CDR3 region has the DNA TGTGCCAGTAGAGGCGGAGGCGGGACCCAGTACTTC. The encoded protein is CASRGGGGTQYF.

The chain recombines TRBV7-9 with TRBJ1-6, with 7 bases that match TRBD1. The germline V gene encodes CDR1 SEHNR and CDR2 FQNEAQ (reference sequence). The CDR3 has 13 residues. J was trimmed by 7 bases and V by 6 bases; bases with no gene match: 3. Written as DNA, the CDR3 is TGTGCCAGCAGAGCGGACAGGAATTCACCCCTCCACTTT. This codes for CASRADRNSPLHF.

Only a few counts were recorded for this clonotype. This chain links TRBV10-3 with TRBJ2-7; D unresolved. V was pared by 3 bases and J by 3 bases, with 6 bases between. This CDR3 is 12 amino acids long. Germline values: CDR1 ENHRY, CDR2 SYGVKD. DNA of the CDR3: TGTGCCATCAGTGATCCAAACTACGAGCAGTACTTC. Its translation is CAISDPNYEQYF.

The chain has TRBV6-5 and TRBJ1-2, with TRBD1 matching 8 bases. The CDR3 has 14 residues. J gave up 10 bases and V 8 bases, and 15 bases lay outside the gene matches. The germline V gene has CDR1 MNHEY and CDR2 SVGAGI. The CDR3: CASGSFDRGSTYTF. As DNA, the CDR3 is TGTGCCAGCGGCTCTTTCGACAGGGGATCGACCTACACCTTC.

The chain has TRBV20-1 and TRBJ2-7, with D tentatively TRBD2 (5 bases). Trimming left V 2 bases short and J 5 bases short, with 16 bases between. CDR1 is DFQATT and CDR2 is SNEGSKA in the germline V gene (reference sequence). This CDR3 has 14 amino acids. CDR3 amino acids: CSARIGGSPHEQYF. The CDR3 DNA sequence: TGCAGTGCTAGAATTGGTGGGAGCCCCCACGAGCAGTACTTC.

Many counts were recorded for this clonotype. One end of the junction varies from germline; a read error may be responsible. CDR3 sequence (DNA): TGTGCCAGCAGGTTAGGAGCTTTCACAGATACGCAGTATTTT. This translates into CASRLGAFTDTQYF. The V call is TRBV12-3 or TRBV12-4, the J call TRBJ2-3; D ambiguous. The CDR3 length is 14 residues.